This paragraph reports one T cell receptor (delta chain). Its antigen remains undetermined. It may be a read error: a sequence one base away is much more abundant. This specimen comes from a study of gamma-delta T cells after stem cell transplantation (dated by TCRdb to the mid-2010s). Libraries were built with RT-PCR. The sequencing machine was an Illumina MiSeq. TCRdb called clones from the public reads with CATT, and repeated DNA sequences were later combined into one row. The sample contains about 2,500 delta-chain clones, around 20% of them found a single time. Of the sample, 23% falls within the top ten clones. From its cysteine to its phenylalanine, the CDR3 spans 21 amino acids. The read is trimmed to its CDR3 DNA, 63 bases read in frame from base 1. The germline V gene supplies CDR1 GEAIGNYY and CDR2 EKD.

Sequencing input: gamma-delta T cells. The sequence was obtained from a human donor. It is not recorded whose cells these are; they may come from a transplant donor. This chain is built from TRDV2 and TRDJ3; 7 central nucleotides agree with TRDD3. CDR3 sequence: CACYTVNPWGKSSWDTRQMFF. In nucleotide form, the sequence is TGTGCCTGTTACACGGTTAACCCTTGGGGGAAAAGCTCCTGGGACACCCGACAGATGTTTTTC.